The clone carrying this TCR beta chain was seen once. This record belongs to a study of radiation and T cells in renal cell carcinoma. Measured with immunoSEQ multiplex PCR; TCRdb has only the in-frame clones, and not every one. The table lists about 91,000 clones, 65% to 85% of them singletons. Germline CDR1 is SQVTM and CDR2 is ANQGSEA. The V gene lost 4 bases and the J gene lost 8 bases, with 18 bases spanning the gap. This CDR3 is built from 14 residues. Time point described: baseline pretreatment blood. The treatment here: 15 Gy SBRT to primary tumor, nephrectomy 4 weeks later. The source was blood, collected from a patient whose treatment included radiotherapy and nephrectomy. This clonotype originated in a man aged 55 to 70 with renal cell carcinoma. This chain connects TRBV29-1 to TRBJ2-4, with D perhaps matching TRBD1 or TRBD2 (6 bases each). CDR3 nucleotide sequence: TGCAGCGTTGTTTCGCGGGCAGGGGAGGACATTCAGTACTTC. This encodes CSVVSRAGEDIQYF.